One and the same sample provided the 5 T cell receptor beta chains below, sequenced in a study of blood T cells in healthy people across ages. Using a J-beta primer mix together with a sample-barcoded 5' primer, a second PCR was run for roughly 6 to 11 cycles. TCRdb reprocessed the 5' RACE reads with MiXCR, giving one entry per CDR3 protein. The repertoire includes some 890,000 distinct CDR3 sequences, under 35% of them detected once, and about a tenth sits in the top ten. In addition, the sample was reused for a study of T cells of mothers and their children.

Source material: blood. Receptor source: a woman in her 40s in good health.

This clonotype was picked up many times. The chain uses TRBV11-2 and TRBJ2-5; D uncertain. The CDR3 sequence is 15 residues long. In germline, CDR1 is SGHAT, CDR2 FQNNGV. Deletions cut 3 bases from V and 1 base from J, with 12 bases between. The CDR3, as DNA: TGTGCCAGCAGCTTTTTTCTGGCAGCCCAAGAGACCCAGTACTTC. Amino acids: CASSFFLAAQETQYF.

In its sample, this clonotype was seen many times. The gene calls are TRBV13 and TRBJ2-7; D call uncertain. V lost 2 bases to trimming and J lost 0 bases, with 11 bases between them. The CDR3 runs to 15 residues. Germline V CDR1 and CDR2: PRHDT, FYEKMQ (reference sequence). Written as DNA, the CDR3 is TGTGCCAGCAGCTTAACGATGGTGGCCTCCTACGAGCAGTACTTC. Protein sequence: CASSLTMVASYEQYF.

This clonotype came up a few times. The chain uses TRBV24-1 and TRBJ2-1, with D perhaps matching TRBD2 (6 bases). The CDR3 totals 17 residues. CDR1 and CDR2 (germline): KGHDR, SFDVKD. Trimming removed 8 bases from V and 0 bases from J, with 19 bases in between. CDR3: CATTEGGVSSSYNEQFF. The CDR3 DNA sequence: TGTGCCACCACCGAAGGAGGGGTCTCGAGCTCCTACAATGAGCAGTTCTTC.

Notes on this clonotype: This could be a read error, since a much larger clone is one nucleotide away. The chain employs TRBV7-8 and TRBJ1-2; D is undetermined. This CDR3 has 14 amino acids. Trimming left V 5 bases short and J 8 bases short, with 18 bases between. CDR1 is SGHVS, CDR2 FQNEAQ, per germline. CDR3: CASSATQLPAGYTF. The CDR3 DNA is TGTGCCAGCAGCGCCACACAGCTGCCAGCGGGCTACACCTTC.

The chain combines TRBV6-6 with TRBJ2-7; 10 nucleotides match TRBD1. The CDR3 sequence is 16 residues long. J was trimmed by 2 bases and V by 9 bases; bases with no gene match: 13. Germline assignment: CDR1 MNHNY and CDR2 SVGAGI (reference sequence). As DNA, the CDR3 is TGTGCCAGTAAGTATGGCCCCGGGACAGGGGCCTACGAGCAGTACTTC. Translating it yields CASKYGPGTGAYEQYF.